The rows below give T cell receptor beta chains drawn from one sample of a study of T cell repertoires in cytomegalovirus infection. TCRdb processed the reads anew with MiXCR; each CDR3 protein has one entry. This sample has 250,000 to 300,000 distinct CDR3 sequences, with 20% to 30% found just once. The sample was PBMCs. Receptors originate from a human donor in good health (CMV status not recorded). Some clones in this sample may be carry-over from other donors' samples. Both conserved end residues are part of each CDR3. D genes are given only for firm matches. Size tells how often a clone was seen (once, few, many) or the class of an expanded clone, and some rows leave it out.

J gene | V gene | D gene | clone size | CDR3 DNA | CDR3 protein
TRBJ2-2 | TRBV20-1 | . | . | TGCAGTCTGGCCCGGACAGATAACACCGGGGAGCTGTTTTTT | CSLARTDNTGELFF
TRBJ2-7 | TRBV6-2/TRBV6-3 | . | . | TGTGCCAGCAGTTACGAGGACGGTAGCTCCTACGAGCAGTACTTC | CASSYEDGSSYEQYF
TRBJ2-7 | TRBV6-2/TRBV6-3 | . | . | TGTGCCAGCAGTCTCAGACAGGACACCGTGTACGAGCAGTACTTC | CASSLRQDTVYEQYF
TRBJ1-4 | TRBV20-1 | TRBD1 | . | TGCAGTGCTCTCGACAGGGGGCCGGAAAAACTGTTTTTT | CSALDRGPEKLFF
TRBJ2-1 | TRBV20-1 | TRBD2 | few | TGCAGTGCGCACCCGGGACTACCATACAATGAGCAGTTCTTC | CSAHPGLPYNEQFF
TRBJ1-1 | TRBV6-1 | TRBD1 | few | TGTGCCAGCAACCGGGACAGGTTGAGCACTGAAGCTTTCTTT | CASNRDRLSTEAFF
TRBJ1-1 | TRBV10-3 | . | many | TGTGCCATCAGTGAGGGGCAGCCCCCGAGGCACACTGAAGCTTTCTTT | CAISEGQPPRHTEAFF
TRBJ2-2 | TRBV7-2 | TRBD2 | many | TGTGCCAGCAGTTGGCCGGGACTAGCGACCGAGAGCACCGGGGAGCTGTTTTTT | CASSWPGLATESTGELFF
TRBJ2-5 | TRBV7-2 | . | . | TGTGCCAGCAGCTTAAACACCTTAGAGACCCAGTACTTC | CASSLNTLETQYF
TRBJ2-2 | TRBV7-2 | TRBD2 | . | TGTGCCAGCAGCGTAGCGGGGGAGAACACCGGGGAGCTGTTTTTT | CASSVAGENTGELFF
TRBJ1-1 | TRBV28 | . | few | TGTGCCAGCAGTTTCTCCCAAGGGGCTTTCTTT | CASSFSQGAFF
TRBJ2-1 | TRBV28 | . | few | TGTGCCAGCAATCGTCAGGCGAGCCCCAATGAGCAGTTCTTC | CASNRQASPNEQFF
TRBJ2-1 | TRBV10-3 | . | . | TGTGCCATCAGTGAGTCTAGGAGGGAGCAGTTCTTC | CAISESRREQFF
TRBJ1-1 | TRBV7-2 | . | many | TGTGCCAGCAGCGATCGACGTTGGAACACTGAAGCTTTCTTT | CASSDRRWNTEAFF
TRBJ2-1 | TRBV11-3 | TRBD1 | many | TGTGCCAGCAGCTGGGACAGCAGCTCCTACAATGAGCAGTTCTTC | CASSWDSSSYNEQFF
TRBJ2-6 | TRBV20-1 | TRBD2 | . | TGCAGTGCTAGTCGCGGGAGTGGGGCCAACGTCCTGACTTTC | CSASRGSGANVLTF
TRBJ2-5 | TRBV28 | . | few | TGTGCCAGCAGACCCGCCTTAGGGACCCAGTACTTC | CASRPALGTQYF
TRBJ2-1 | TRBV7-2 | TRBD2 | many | TGTGCCAGCAGCTCGTCCGGGACTAGGTCCAATGAGCAGTTCTTC | CASSSSGTRSNEQFF
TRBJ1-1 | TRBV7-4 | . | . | TGTGCCAGCAGCGGGGGGAGCGCTGAAGCTTTCTTT | CASSGGSAEAFF
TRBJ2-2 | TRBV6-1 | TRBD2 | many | TGTGCCAGCAGTGAAGTCCCGGGACTAGCGGGAGAGGCAGGGGAGCTGTTTTTT | CASSEVPGLAGEAGELFF
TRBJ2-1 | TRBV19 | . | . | TGTGCCAGTAGTCCCCTGAGCCCCTCCTACAATGAGCAGTTCTTC | CASSPLSPSYNEQFF
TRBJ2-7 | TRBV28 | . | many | TGTGCCAGCAGTGGGAGAGTTGCCGAGCAGTACTTC | CASSGRVAEQYF
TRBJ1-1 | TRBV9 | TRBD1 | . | TGTGCCAGCAGCCCCTCTGGGACAGATGAAGCTTTCTTT | CASSPSGTDEAFF
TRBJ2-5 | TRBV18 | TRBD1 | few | TGTGCCAGCTCACCGGTGACAGGGCTACAAGAGACCCAGTACTTC | CASSPVTGLQETQYF
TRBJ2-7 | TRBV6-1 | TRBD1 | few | TGTGCCAGCAGTCACAGACAGGGTAGCTACGAGCAGTACTTC | CASSHRQGSYEQYF
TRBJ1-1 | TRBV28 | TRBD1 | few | TGTGCCAGCAAGATGACAGGGTGGGGCACTGAAGCTTTCTTT | CASKMTGWGTEAFF
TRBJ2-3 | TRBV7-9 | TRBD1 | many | TGTGCCAGCAGCGCCCGCACAGGGGCGGATACGCAGTATTTT | CASSARTGADTQYF
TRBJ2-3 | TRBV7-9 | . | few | TGTGCCAGCAGTTTACCCCCACGGGCCGGGGATACGCAGTATTTT | CASSLPPRAGDTQYF
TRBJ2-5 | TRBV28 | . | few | TGTGCCAGCAGTTCGGGCGGGGGCTGGGGGACCCAGTACTTC | CASSSGGGWGTQYF
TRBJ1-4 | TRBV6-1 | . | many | TGTGCCAGCAGTGAAGGGAGCCCGGGGAGAAAACTGTTTTTT | CASSEGSPGRKLFF
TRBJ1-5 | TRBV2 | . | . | TGTGCCAGCAGTGTTAGGTTGAGTAGCAATCAGCCCCAGCATTTT | CASSVRLSSNQPQHF
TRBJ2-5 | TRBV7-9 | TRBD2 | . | TGTGCCAGCAGCCGAGCGGGGGGAGAGACCCAGTACTTC | CASSRAGGETQYF
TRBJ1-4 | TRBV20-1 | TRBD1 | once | TGCAGTGCTAGAGATCTCTTCGAGGGGGCAGGTGAAAAACTGTTTTTT | CSARDLFEGAGEKLFF
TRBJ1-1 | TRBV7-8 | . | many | TGTGCCAGCAGCCAGACCAGGGCGGGGAACACTGAAGCTTTCTTT | CASSQTRAGNTEAFF
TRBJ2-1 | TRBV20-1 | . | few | TGCAGTGCTAGAGATCGGGTAACGGGTCTCTACAATGAGCAGTTCTTC | CSARDRVTGLYNEQFF
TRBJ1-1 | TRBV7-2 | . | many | TGTGCCAGCAGCTTCCAGGGGTTCTCAGCTTTCTTT | CASSFQGFSAFF
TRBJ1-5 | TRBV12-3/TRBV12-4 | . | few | TGTGCCAGCATGCCGGACACTCGCAATCAGCCCCAGCATTTT | CASMPDTRNQPQHF
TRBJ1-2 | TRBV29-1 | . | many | TGCAGCGTTGAGTCCGGACTAGGGTTAGGCTACACCTTC | CSVESGLGLGYTF
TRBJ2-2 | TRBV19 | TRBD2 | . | TGTGCCAGTACCAGCGGGGGGAACACCGGGGGGCTGTTTTTT | CASTSGGNTGGLFF
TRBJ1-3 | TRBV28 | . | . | TGTGCCAGCAGCGCATTAACCTTCTCTGGAAACACCATATATTTT | CASSALTFSGNTIYF
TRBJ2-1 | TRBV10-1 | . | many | TGCGCCAGCAGTGAGTCGGAAGAGGGGGGTGAGCAGTTCTTC | CASSESEEGGEQFF
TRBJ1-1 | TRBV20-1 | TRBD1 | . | TGCAGTGCTAGAGGGACAGGAGCGCTTCCAGGAGCCACTGAAGCTTTCTTT | CSARGTGALPGATEAFF
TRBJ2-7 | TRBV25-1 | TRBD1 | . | TGTGCCAGCAGTGAGGGACAGGGGGCTCAATACGAGCAGTACTTC | CASSEGQGAQYEQYF
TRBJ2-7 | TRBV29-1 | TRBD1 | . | TGCAGCGTTTTGCCCCAGGGGGCCCTTCGAGAGCAGTACTTC | CSVLPQGALREQYF
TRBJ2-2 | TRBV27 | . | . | TGTGCCAGCAGTTTTGAAGGGGGGCGGAACACCGGGGAGCTGTTTTTT | CASSFEGGRNTGELFF
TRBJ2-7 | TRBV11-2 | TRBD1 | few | TGTGCCAGCAGCTCGGATCACGGACAGGGCAACGAGCAGTACTTC | CASSSDHGQGNEQYF
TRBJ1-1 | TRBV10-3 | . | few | TGTGCCATCAGTGAGTCGGTGGCAGGGGTAACTGAAGCTTTCTTT | CAISESVAGVTEAFF
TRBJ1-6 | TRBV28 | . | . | TGTGCCAGCAGTTTATATTCGGGAGGGGGTCTAATTCTCCTCCACTTT | CASSLYSGGGLILLHF
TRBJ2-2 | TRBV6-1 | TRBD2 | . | TGTGCCAGCAAGCCGGGACTAGCGAGCGGGGAGCTGTTTTTT | CASKPGLASGELFF
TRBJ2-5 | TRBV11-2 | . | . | TGTGCCAGCAGCCCTGGAAGTTGGGTCGGAGGAGAGACCCAGTACTTC | CASSPGSWVGGETQYF
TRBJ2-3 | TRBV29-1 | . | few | TGCAGCGTTGGAACCAGTACTACTCCAGATACGCAGTATTTT | CSVGTSTTPDTQYF
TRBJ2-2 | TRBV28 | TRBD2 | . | TGTGCCAGCAGTTTCAACGTCAGACTAGCGGGAGGAAGCGCCGGGGAGCTGTTTTTT | CASSFNVRLAGGSAGELFF
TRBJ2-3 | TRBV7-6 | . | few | TGTGCCAGCAGCCCCACTTCGGATACGCAGTATTTT | CASSPTSDTQYF
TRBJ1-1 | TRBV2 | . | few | TGTGCCAGCAGATTCGCCCCGGGGGACACTGAAGCTTTCTTT | CASRFAPGDTEAFF
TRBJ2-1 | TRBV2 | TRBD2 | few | TGTGCCAGCAGTGAACCATTACTAGCGGGAGCGGGGTACAATGAGCAGTTCTTC | CASSEPLLAGAGYNEQFF
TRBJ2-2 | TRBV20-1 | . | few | TGCAGTGCTAGAGTCCCCCCCGGGAACACCGGGGAGCTGTTTTTT | CSARVPPGNTGELFF
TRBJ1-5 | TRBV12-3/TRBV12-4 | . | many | TGTGCCAGCAGCGCTTACGATCAGCCCCAGCATTTT | CASSAYDQPQHF